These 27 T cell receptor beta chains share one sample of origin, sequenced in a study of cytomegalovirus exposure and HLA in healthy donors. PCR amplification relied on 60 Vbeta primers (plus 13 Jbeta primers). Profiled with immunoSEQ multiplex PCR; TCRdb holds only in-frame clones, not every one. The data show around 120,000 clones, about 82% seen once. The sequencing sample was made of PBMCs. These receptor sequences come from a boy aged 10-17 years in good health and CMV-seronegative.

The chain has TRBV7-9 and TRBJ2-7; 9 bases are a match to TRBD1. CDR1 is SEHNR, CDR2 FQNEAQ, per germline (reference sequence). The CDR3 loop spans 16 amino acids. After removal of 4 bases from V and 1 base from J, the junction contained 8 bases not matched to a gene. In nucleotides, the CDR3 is TGTGCCAGCAGCTCCCAACAGGGGGCTGAATCCTACGAGCAGTACTTC. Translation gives CASSSQQGAESYEQYF.

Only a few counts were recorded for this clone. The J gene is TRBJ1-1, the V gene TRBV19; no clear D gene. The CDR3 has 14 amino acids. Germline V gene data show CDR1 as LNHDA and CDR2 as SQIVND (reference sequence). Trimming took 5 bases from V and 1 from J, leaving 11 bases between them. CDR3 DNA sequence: TGTGCCAGTAGTCCACAGCCCTCGAACACTGAAGCTTTCTTT. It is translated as CASSPQPSNTEAFF.

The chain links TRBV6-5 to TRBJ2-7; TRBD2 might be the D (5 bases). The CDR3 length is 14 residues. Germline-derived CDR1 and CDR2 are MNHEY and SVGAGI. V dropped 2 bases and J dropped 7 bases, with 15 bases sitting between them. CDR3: CASSYEPGLGEQYF. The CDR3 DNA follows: TGTGCCAGCAGTTACGAGCCGGGGTTAGGGGAGCAGTACTTC.

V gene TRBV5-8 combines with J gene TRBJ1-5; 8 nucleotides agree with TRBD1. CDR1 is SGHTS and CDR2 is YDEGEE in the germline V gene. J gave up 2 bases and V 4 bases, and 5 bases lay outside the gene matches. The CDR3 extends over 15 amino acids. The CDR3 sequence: CASSLTGGGNQPQHF. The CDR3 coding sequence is TGTGCCAGCAGCCTAACAGGGGGAGGCAATCAGCCCCAGCATTTT.

The CDR3 sequence: CASGTRGHGETQYF. CDR3 in DNA: TGTGCTAGTGGTACCAGGGGGCACGGGGAGACCCAGTACTTC. The chain couples TRBV12-5 to TRBJ2-5; 8 bases map to TRBD1. V shed 5 bases, J shed 5 bases, and the junction held 7 bases outside the gene matches. Germline lookup yields CDR1 LGHNT and CDR2 FRNRAP. The CDR3 is 14 residues long. The complete variable domain, with remaining parts taken from reference TRBV12-5 and TRBJ2-5, reads DARVTQTPRHKVTEMGQEVTMRCQPILGHNTVFWYRQTMMQGLELLAYFRNRAPLDDSGMPKDRFSAEMPDATLATLKIQPSEPRDSAVYFCASGTRGHGETQYFGPGTRLLVL.

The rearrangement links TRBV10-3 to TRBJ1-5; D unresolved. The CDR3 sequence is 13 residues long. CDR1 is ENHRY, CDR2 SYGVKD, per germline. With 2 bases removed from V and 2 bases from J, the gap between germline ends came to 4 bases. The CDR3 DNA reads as TGTGCCATCAGTGAGGCGGGCAATCAGCCCCAGCATTTT. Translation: CAISEAGNQPQHF.

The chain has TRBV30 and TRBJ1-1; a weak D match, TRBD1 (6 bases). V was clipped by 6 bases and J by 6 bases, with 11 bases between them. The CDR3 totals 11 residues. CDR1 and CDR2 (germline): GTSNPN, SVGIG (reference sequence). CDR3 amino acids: CACEGGAEAFF. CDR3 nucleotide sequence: TGTGCCTGCGAGGGGGGGGCTGAAGCTTTCTTT.

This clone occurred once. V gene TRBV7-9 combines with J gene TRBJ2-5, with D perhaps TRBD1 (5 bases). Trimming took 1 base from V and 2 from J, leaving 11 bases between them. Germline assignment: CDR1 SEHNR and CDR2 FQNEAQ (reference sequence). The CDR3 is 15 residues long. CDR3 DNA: TGTGCCAGCAGCTTAGTTTCCACAGGACAAGAGACCCAGTACTTC. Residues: CASSLVSTGQETQYF.

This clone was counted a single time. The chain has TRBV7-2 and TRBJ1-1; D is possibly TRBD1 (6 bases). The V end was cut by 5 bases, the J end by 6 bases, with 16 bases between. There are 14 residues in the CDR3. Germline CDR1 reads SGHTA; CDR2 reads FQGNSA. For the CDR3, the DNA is TGTGCCAGCAGCCCCGAGTGGGGGCGCCCTGAAGCTTTCTTT. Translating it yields CASSPEWGRPEAFF.

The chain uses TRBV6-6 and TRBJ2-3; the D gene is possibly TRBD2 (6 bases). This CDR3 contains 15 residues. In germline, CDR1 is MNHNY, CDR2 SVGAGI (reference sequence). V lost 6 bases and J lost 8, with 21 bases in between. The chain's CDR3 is CASRMGLGGSGTQYF. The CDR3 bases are TGTGCCAGCAGAATGGGACTGGGGGGATCTGGTACGCAGTATTTT.

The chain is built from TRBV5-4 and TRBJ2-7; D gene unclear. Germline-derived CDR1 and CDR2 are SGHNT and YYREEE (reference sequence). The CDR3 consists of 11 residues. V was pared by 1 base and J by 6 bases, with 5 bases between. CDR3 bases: TGTGCCAGCAGCTTGAACTCCGAGCAGTACTTC. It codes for CASSLNSEQYF.

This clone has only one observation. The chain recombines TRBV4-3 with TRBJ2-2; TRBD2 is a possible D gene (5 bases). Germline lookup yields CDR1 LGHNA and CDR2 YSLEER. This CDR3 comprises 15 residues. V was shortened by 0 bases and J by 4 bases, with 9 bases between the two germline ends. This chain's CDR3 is CASSQEAGVTGELFF. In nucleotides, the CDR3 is TGCGCCAGCAGCCAAGAGGCGGGCGTCACCGGGGAGCTGTTTTTT.

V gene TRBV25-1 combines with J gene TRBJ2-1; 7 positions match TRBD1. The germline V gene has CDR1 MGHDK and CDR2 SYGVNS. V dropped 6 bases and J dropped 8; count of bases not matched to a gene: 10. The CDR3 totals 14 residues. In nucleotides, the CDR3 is TGTGCCAGCAGCGACGTATACAGGGGTGATGAGCAGTTCTTC. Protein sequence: CASSDVYRGDEQFF. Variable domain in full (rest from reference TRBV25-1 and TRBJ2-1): EADIYQTPRYLVIGTGKKITLECSQTMGHDKMYWYQQDPGMELHLIHYSYGVNSTEKGDLSSESTVSRIRTEHFPLTLESARPSHTSQYLCASSDVYRGDEQFFGPGTRLTVL.

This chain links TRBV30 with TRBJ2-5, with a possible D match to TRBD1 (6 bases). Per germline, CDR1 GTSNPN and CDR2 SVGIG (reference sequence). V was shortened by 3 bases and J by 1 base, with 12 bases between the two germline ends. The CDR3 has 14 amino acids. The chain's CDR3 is CAWSVTGFQETQYF. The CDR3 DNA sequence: TGTGCCTGGAGCGTTACAGGGTTCCAAGAGACCCAGTACTTC.

The CDR3 sequence is CASSKGGEAGISYGYTF. DNA of the CDR3: TGTGCCAGCAGCAAGGGAGGGGAAGCTGGAATTTCATATGGCTACACCTTC. This rearrangement joins TRBV9 to TRBJ1-2; tentatively, D is TRBD1 (5 bases). CDR3 length: 17 residues. V gave up 4 bases and J gave up 5 bases, with 24 bases separating them. Germline lookup yields CDR1 SGDLS and CDR2 YYNGEE.

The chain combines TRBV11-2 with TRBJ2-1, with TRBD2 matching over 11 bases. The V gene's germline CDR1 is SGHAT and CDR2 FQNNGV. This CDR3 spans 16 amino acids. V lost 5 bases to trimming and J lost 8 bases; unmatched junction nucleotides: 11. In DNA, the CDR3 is TGTGCCAGCAGCCGCCGGTGGGGGACTAGCGGCGATGAGCAGTTCTTC. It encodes CASSRRWGTSGDEQFF.

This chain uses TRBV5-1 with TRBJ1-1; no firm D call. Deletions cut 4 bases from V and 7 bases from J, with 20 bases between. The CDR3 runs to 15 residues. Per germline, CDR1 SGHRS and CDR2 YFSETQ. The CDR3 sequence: CASSTVSGVRDEAFF. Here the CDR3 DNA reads TGCGCCAGCAGCACCGTGAGTGGGGTGAGGGATGAAGCTTTCTTT.

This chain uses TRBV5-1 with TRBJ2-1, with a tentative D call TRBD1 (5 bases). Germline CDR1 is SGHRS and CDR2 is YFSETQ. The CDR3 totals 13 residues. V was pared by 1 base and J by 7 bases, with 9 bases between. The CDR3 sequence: CASSLSGLNEQFF. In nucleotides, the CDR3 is TGCGCCAGCAGCTTGTCAGGGTTAAATGAGCAGTTCTTC.

The DNA for the CDR3 is TGTGCCTGGACAGAAGATCGTGGGGTCGGGAGGGCTTTCTTT. Its protein product is CAWTEDRGVGRAFF. The rearrangement uses TRBV30 and TRBJ1-1; D uncertain. The CDR3 totals 14 residues. Trimming shortened V by 4 bases and J by 11 bases, and 23 bases separated the two germline ends. Germline CDR1 reads GTSNPN; CDR2 reads SVGIG (reference sequence).

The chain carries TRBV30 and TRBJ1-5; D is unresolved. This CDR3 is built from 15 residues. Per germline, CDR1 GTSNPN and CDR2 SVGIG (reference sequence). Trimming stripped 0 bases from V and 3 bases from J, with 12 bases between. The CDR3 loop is CAWSVGSGINQPQHF. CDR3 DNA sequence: TGTGCCTGGAGTGTGGGATCCGGGATCAATCAGCCCCAGCATTTT.

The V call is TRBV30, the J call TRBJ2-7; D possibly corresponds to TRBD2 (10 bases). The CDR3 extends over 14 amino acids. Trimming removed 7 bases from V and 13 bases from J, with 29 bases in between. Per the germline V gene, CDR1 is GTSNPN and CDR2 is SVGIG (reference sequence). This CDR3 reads CAFTGGRATSGSYF. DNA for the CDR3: TGTGCCTTTACAGGGGGCAGGGCGACTAGCGGGTCCTACTTC. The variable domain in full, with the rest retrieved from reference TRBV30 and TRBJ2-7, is SQTIHQWPATLVQPVGSPLSLECTVEGTSNPNLYWYRQAAGRGLQLLFYSVGIGQISSEVPQNLSASRPQDRQFILSSKKLLLSDSGFYLCAFTGGRATSGSYFGPGTRLTVT.

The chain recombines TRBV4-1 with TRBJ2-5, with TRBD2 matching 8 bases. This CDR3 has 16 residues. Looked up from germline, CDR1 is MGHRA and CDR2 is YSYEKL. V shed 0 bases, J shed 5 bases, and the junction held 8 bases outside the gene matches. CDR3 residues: CASSQDGSGRGETQYF. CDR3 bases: TGCGCCAGCAGCCAAGATGGGAGCGGGAGAGGCGAGACCCAGTACTTC.

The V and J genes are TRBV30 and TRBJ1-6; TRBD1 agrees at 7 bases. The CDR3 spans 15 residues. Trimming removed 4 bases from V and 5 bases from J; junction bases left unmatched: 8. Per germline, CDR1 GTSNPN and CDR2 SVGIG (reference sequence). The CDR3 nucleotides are TGTGCCTGGACCCTTGGGACAGCAAATAATTCACCCCTCCACTTT. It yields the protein CAWTLGTANNSPLHF.

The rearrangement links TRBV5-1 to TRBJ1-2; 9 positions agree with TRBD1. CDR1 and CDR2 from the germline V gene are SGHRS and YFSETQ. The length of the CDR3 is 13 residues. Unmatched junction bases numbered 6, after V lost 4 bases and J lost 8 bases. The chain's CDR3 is CASSPRQGEGYTF. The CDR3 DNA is TGCGCCAGCAGCCCCCGACAGGGGGAGGGCTACACCTTC.

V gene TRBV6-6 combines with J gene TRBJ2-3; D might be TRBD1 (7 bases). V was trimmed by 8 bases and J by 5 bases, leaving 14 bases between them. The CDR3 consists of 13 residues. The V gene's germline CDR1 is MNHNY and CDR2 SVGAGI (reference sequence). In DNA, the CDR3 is TGTGCCAGCGGCGGGACAGACGGAGATACGCAGTATTTT. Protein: CASGGTDGDTQYF.

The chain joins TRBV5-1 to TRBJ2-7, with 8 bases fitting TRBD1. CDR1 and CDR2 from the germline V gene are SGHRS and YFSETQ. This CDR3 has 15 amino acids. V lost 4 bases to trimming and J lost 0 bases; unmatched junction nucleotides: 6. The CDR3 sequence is CASSPGQAPSYEQYF. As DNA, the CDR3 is TGCGCCAGCAGCCCGGGACAGGCGCCCTCCTACGAGCAGTACTTC.

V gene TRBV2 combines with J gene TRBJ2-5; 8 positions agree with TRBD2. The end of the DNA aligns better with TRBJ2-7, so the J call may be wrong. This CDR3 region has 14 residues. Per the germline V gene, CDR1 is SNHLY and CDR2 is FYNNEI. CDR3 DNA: TGTGCCAGCAGTGAATGGAGCGGGAGCTACGAGCAGTACTTC. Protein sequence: CASSEWSGSYEQYF.